These 21 T cell receptor beta chains were all obtained from the same sample, sequenced in a study of blood T cell repertoires in COVID-19. TCRdb's copy holds only in-frame clones and misses some; the assay was immunoSEQ multiplex PCR. The sample contains about 250,000 clones, around 85% of which appear only once. Sequenced: PBMCs or T cells enriched from blood (not recorded which). The receptors were gathered from a woman between 45 and 60 years old with acute COVID-19.

The CDR3 nucleotides read TGCGCCAGCAGCCCACCGGGACAGGGGACCGGCTACACCTTC. Amino acid sequence: CASSPPGQGTGYTF. The chain has TRBV5-1 and TRBJ1-2; TRBD1 matches at 10 bases. Germline V gives CDR1 SGHRS, CDR2 YFSETQ. The CDR3 loop spans 14 amino acids. V dropped 4 bases and J dropped 8; count of bases not matched to a gene: 8. Drawing the rest from reference TRBV5-1 and TRBJ1-2, the complete variable domain is KAGVTQTPRYLIKTRGQQVTLSCSPISGHRSVSWYQQTPGQGLQFLFEYFSETQRNKGNFPGRFSGRQFSNSRSEMNVSTLELGDSALYLCASSPPGQGTGYTFGSGTRLTVV.

This clone was picked up a small number of times. The rearrangement links TRBV10-1 to TRBJ2-3; 13 bases align to TRBD2. The trim removed 8 bases at V and 6 bases at J, leaving 5 bases unmatched. From germline, CDR1 is WNHNN and CDR2 SYGVQD (reference sequence). This CDR3 contains 14 residues. The CDR3 nucleotides are TGCGCCAGCCAGGGACTAGCGGGGAAGGATACGCAGTATTTT. Translating gives CASQGLAGKDTQYF.

The chain combines TRBV12-3 or TRBV12-4 with TRBJ1-2; a weak D match, TRBD1 (5 bases). V lost 3 bases and J 8 bases, leaving 10 bases between the germline ends. The CDR3 runs to 12 residues. Written as DNA, the CDR3 is TGTGCCAGCAGTTTGGGGCACAGCGGCTACACCTTC. It encodes CASSLGHSGYTF.

The genes are TRBV7-8 and TRBJ1-5; D is perhaps TRBD1 (5 bases). V was shortened by 6 bases and J by 2 bases, with 14 bases between the two germline ends. The CDR3 covers 15 residues. CDR1 is SGHVS and CDR2 is FQNEAQ in the germline V gene. This CDR3 reads CASRPREDGNQPQHF. The DNA for the CDR3 is TGTGCCAGCAGGCCCAGGGAGGACGGCAATCAGCCCCAGCATTTT.

The genes are TRBV5-1 and TRBJ2-3, with D possibly TRBD2 on 5 matching bases. Looked up from germline, CDR1 is SGHRS and CDR2 is YFSETQ. The V end lost 2 bases, the J end lost 4 bases, and 8 bases lay between the germline ends. The length of the CDR3 is 13 residues. CDR3 sequence reads: CASSFGDSDTQYF. In nucleotides, the CDR3 is TGCGCCAGCAGCTTCGGGGATTCAGATACGCAGTATTTT.

This rearrangement joins TRBV9 to TRBJ1-6; 8 positions agree with TRBD1. Germline assignment: CDR1 SGDLS and CDR2 YYNGEE. This CDR3 comprises 16 residues. The ends lost 2 bases at V and 2 bases at J; junction bases unmatched: 3. The CDR3 DNA is TGTGCCAGCAGCGTCGGACAGGGCGCCTATAATTCACCCCTCCACTTT. Translated, it gives CASSVGQGAYNSPLHF. The whole variable domain, remainder taken from reference TRBV9 and TRBJ1-6, is DSGVTQTPKHLITATGQRVTLRCSPRSGDLSVYWYQQSLDQGLQFLIQYYNGEERAKGNILERFSAQQFPDLHSELNLSSLELGDSALYFCASSVGQGAYNSPLHFGNGTRLTVT.

This chain uses TRBV5-1 with TRBJ1-6, with TRBD1 as a possible D gene (5 bases). Germline CDR1 reads SGHRS; CDR2 reads YFSETQ. V was pared by 0 bases and J by 10 bases, with 11 bases between. The CDR3 loop spans 14 amino acids. CDR3 amino acids: CASSLVPGNSPLHF. The DNA for the CDR3 is TGCGCCAGCAGCTTGGTTCCAGGGAACTCACCCCTCCACTTT.

This chain connects TRBV6-4 to TRBJ1-1, with 8 bases identical to TRBD1. Losses at the gene ends were 2 bases for V and 8 bases for J; bases not matched to a gene: 1. The CDR3 is 12 residues long. Germline-derived CDR1 and CDR2 are MRHNA and SNTAGT. The CDR3 DNA reads TGTGCCAGCAGTGACCGACAGGGGGAAGCTTTCTTT. Translated: CASSDRQGEAFF.

This clone has only one observation. This sequence joins TRBV9 and TRBJ2-7, with TRBD2 matching over 11 bases. Looked up from germline, CDR1 is SGDLS and CDR2 is YYNGEE. V lost 0 bases and J lost 7; bases outside the gene matches: 3. The CDR3 covers 14 residues. In nucleotides, the CDR3 is TGTGCCAGCAGCGTAGCGTTAGCGGGGGGGGAGCAGTACTTC. This encodes CASSVALAGGEQYF.

This clone came up a few times. The V gene is TRBV27, the J gene TRBJ1-1; no reliable D call. V dropped 5 bases and J dropped 0 bases, with 16 bases sitting between them. The germline V gene encodes CDR1 MNHEY and CDR2 SMNVEV (reference sequence). This CDR3 has 16 amino acids. Here the CDR3 reads CASSPTKLLMNTEAFF. Written as DNA, the CDR3 is TGTGCCAGCAGTCCTACCAAGTTACTCATGAACACTGAAGCTTTCTTT.

The chain combines TRBV5-5 with TRBJ1-2; 9 nucleotides align to TRBD1. The ends lost 2 bases at V and 2 bases at J; junction bases unmatched: 1. This CDR3 has 14 amino acids. CDR1 and CDR2 from the germline V gene are SGHKS and YYEKEE (reference sequence). CDR3 protein: CASSFGTGNYGYTF. The CDR3, as DNA: TGTGCCAGCAGCTTCGGGACAGGGAACTATGGCTACACCTTC.

In its sample, this clone was seen a few times. The chain joins TRBV5-8 to TRBJ1-3, with D tentatively TRBD1 (5 bases). The V end was cut by 4 bases, the J end by 2 bases, with 19 bases between. The CDR3 spans 17 residues. Per the germline V gene, CDR1 is SGHTS and CDR2 is YDEGEE. DNA of the CDR3: TGTGCCAGCAGCCGATTGCTGAGGGGAGGCCCTGGAAACACCATATATTTT. Amino acid sequence: CASSRLLRGGPGNTIYF. The full variable domain, in which reference TRBV5-8 and TRBJ1-3 provide the parts outside the CDR3, is EAGVTQSPTHLIKTRGQQATLRCSPISGHTSVYWYQQALGLGLQFLLWYDEGEERNRGNFPPRFSGRQFPNYSSELNVNALELEDSALYLCASSRLLRGGPGNTIYFGEGSWLTVV.

The chain couples TRBV20-1 to TRBJ1-6; 7 bases are shared with TRBD1. Per germline, CDR1 DFQATT and CDR2 SNEGSKA (reference sequence). Losses at the gene ends were 3 bases for V and 6 bases for J; bases not matched to a gene: 8. CDR3 length: 15 residues. CDR3 sequence: CSASGQALSNSPLHF. The CDR3 DNA reads TGCAGTGCTAGTGGACAGGCTTTGTCTAATTCACCCCTCCACTTT.

The J gene is TRBJ2-5, the V gene TRBV5-1, with TRBD1 matching 8 bases. Germline V lookup: CDR1 SGHRS, CDR2 YFSETQ. This CDR3 has 16 residues. The trim removed 4 bases at V and 4 bases at J, leaving 12 bases unmatched. CDR3 sequence: CASSPSPNTGGETQYF. CDR3 coding DNA: TGCGCCAGCAGCCCCTCGCCGAACACAGGGGGAGAGACCCAGTACTTC.

This clone was detected only once. The rearrangement links TRBV2 to TRBJ1-1, with TRBD1 identical over 7 bases. The CDR3 is 15 amino acids. With 7 bases clipped from V and 4 bases from J, the junction kept 12 bases outside the gene matches. Germline lookup yields CDR1 SNHLY and CDR2 FYNNEI. The CDR3 protein is CASIEMTGSSTEAFF. The DNA for the CDR3 is TGTGCCAGCATAGAGATGACAGGGAGCAGCACTGAAGCTTTCTTT.

The chain links TRBV2 to TRBJ1-2; TRBD1 aligns across 7 bases. V trimming: 6 bases; J trimming: 3 bases; junction bases outside the gene matches: 4. The CDR3 is made up of 13 amino acids. Per germline, CDR1 SNHLY and CDR2 FYNNEI. Written as DNA, the CDR3 is TGTGCCAGCAGCCCCGGACAGGACTATGGCTACACCTTC. It translates to CASSPGQDYGYTF.

The table lists this clone with a count of one. J is TRBJ2-1 and V is TRBV5-1, with unresolved D. Germline lookup yields CDR1 SGHRS and CDR2 YFSETQ. The CDR3 is 14 residues long. The V end lost 4 bases, the J end lost 6 bases, and 14 bases lay between the germline ends. The CDR3 bases are TGCGCCAGCAGCGCCGATTATGCTAGCAATGAGCAGTTCTTC. Translation gives CASSADYASNEQFF.

This rearrangement joins TRBV5-1 to TRBJ1-4; TRBD1 agrees at 9 bases. The J segment lost 3 bases and the V segment lost 0 bases, leaving 6 bases of the junction unmatched. CDR3 length: 17 residues. Per the germline V gene, CDR1 is SGHRS and CDR2 is YFSETQ. CDR3 in amino acids: CASSLVEQGAANEKLFF. Written as DNA, the CDR3 is TGCGCCAGCAGCTTGGTCGAACAGGGGGCGGCTAATGAAAAACTGTTTTTT. Full variable domain (rest looked up from reference TRBV5-1 and TRBJ1-4): KAGVTQTPRYLIKTRGQQVTLSCSPISGHRSVSWYQQTPGQGLQFLFEYFSETQRNKGNFPGRFSGRQFSNSRSEMNVSTLELGDSALYLCASSLVEQGAANEKLFFGSGTQLSVL.

DNA of the CDR3: TGTGCCAGCAGTCCGGACAGGGGAGGGCAGCCCCAGCATTTT. Translating gives CASSPDRGGQPQHF. The rearrangement links TRBV4-2 to TRBJ1-5; 9 nucleotides agree with TRBD1. Germline V gene lookup returns CDR1 LGHNA and CDR2 YNFKEQ. Trimming took 6 bases from V and 7 from J; bases not matched to a gene: 7. The CDR3 runs to 14 residues.

This chain connects TRBV12-5 to TRBJ1-1; D is perhaps TRBD1 (5 bases). From germline, CDR1 is LGHNT and CDR2 FRNRAP. This CDR3 is built from 13 residues. The V gene lost 1 base and the J gene lost 5 bases, with 8 bases spanning the gap. The CDR3 region has the DNA TGTGCTAGTGGTTTGGAGGGGCGGACTGAAGCTTTCTTT. Protein: CASGLEGRTEAFF. The whole variable domain, remainder taken from reference TRBV12-5 and TRBJ1-1, is DARVTQTPRHKVTEMGQEVTMRCQPILGHNTVFWYRQTMMQGLELLAYFRNRAPLDDSGMPKDRFSAEMPDATLATLKIQPSEPRDSAVYFCASGLEGRTEAFFGQGTRLTVV.

The chain combines TRBV5-1 with TRBJ1-1; 7 nucleotides match TRBD1. This CDR3 spans 13 amino acids. Trimming removed 4 bases from V and 5 bases from J; junction bases left unmatched: 5. CDR1 and CDR2 (germline): SGHRS, YFSETQ. The CDR3 sequence: CASSAPTGTEAFF. The CDR3 bases are TGCGCCAGCAGCGCCCCGACAGGGACTGAAGCTTTCTTT.